The clone carrying this TCR beta chain was recorded a few times. The target antigen is unknown. The sample comes from a study of CD8 T cells in ankylosing spondylitis. Points from the study as a whole: A TCR beta motif of about eight highly homologous variants seemed to mark ankylosing spondylitis blood. Existing reports had already noted some motif variants in reactive arthritis synovial fluid and blood.

TCRdb processed the 5' RACE reads anew with MiXCR; each CDR3 protein has one entry. This sample has 290,000 or so distinct CDR3 sequences, with less than 25% found just once. V was clipped by 2 bases and J by 0 bases, with 8 bases between them. From germline, CDR1 is SNHLY and CDR2 FYNNEI. This CDR3 is 14 amino acids long. This clonotype was sampled from a female donor with ankylosing spondylitis or in good health (not recorded which). Sequenced sample: blood, either unsorted or a sorted T cell fraction (not recorded which). The rearrangement uses TRBV2 and TRBJ2-7; no firm D call. The CDR3 nucleotides are TGTGCCAGCAGTGAACAGAAAGACTCCTACGAGCAGTACTTC. Protein product: CASSEQKDSYEQYF.